These T cell receptor beta chains were read from a single sample in a study of T cell repertoires in cytomegalovirus infection. In TCRdb, the reads were re-called with MiXCR into one record per CDR3 protein. In the table there are 510,000 or so distinct CDR3 sequences, more than 25% of which are singletons. Sequencing input: PBMCs. All receptors come from a human donor in good health (CMV status not recorded). Some clones in this sample may be carry-over from other donors' samples. Each CDR3 is given with its conserved first and last residue. A D gene is named only where the DNA matches it firmly. Not every row has a clone size; where given, it reads once, few, many or a size class.

>TRBJ2-5|TRBD2|few|TRBV7-2
CASSLGSTSAHQETQYF
TGTGCCAGCAGCTTAGGGTCGACTAGCGCGCACCAAGAGACCCAGTACTTC
>TRBJ2-5|.|many|TRBV5-5
CASSNQETQYF
TGTGCCAGCAGCAATCAAGAGACCCAGTACTTC
>TRBJ2-1|TRBD1|few|TRBV11-3
CASSPHGQGWNEQFF
TGTGCCAGCAGCCCACACGGACAGGGGTGGAATGAGCAGTTCTTC
>TRBJ1-2|.|.|TRBV19
CASSIWGELNYGYTF
TGTGCCAGTAGTATATGGGGGGAGCTTAACTATGGCTACACCTTC
>TRBJ1-1|.|.|TRBV5-4
CASSNTVRGGNTEAFF
TGTGCCAGCAGCAATACGGTGAGGGGTGGGAACACTGAAGCTTTCTTT
>TRBJ2-5|TRBD2|.|TRBV11-3
CASSLIGTSGKETQYF
TGTGCCAGCAGCTTAATCGGAACCAGCGGGAAAGAGACCCAGTACTTC
>TRBJ2-1|TRBD2|.|TRBV9
CASSVDPSGDYNEQFF
TGTGCCAGCAGCGTCGACCCTAGCGGGGACTACAATGAGCAGTTCTTC
>TRBJ2-3|TRBD2|many|TRBV12-3/TRBV12-4
CASSPSSGRTDTQYF
TGTGCCAGCAGTCCCTCTAGCGGGAGAACAGATACGCAGTATTTT
>TRBJ2-5|TRBD2|few|TRBV7-2
CASSKPGGETQYF
TGTGCCAGCTCTAAGCCGGGGGGGGAGACCCAGTACTTC
>TRBJ2-1|TRBD2|once|TRBV7-2
CASSTGLAGGTFF
TGTGCCAGCAGCACGGGACTAGCGGGAGGAACGTTCTTC
>TRBJ1-2|.|.|TRBV7-2
CASSLEARVFYGYTF
TGTGCCAGCAGCTTAGAGGCCAGGGTCTTCTATGGCTACACCTTC
>TRBJ2-3|.|few|TRBV28
CASSWPALKDTQYF
TGTGCCAGCAGTTGGCCAGCTCTAAAGGATACGCAGTATTTT
>TRBJ2-2|.|.|TRBV18
CASSAPTGTLWVAGELFF
TGTGCCAGCTCAGCCCCCACCGGGACCCTTTGGGTTGCCGGGGAGCTGTTTTTT
>TRBJ2-1|TRBD2|.|TRBV20-1
CSAPRLAGHYNEQFF
TGCAGTGCTCCCCGACTAGCGGGACACTACAATGAGCAGTTCTTC
>TRBJ1-1|.|.|TRBV7-2
CASSFHREGEAFF
TGTGCCAGCAGCTTTCACAGGGAAGGGGAAGCTTTCTTT
>TRBJ1-6|.|.|TRBV2
CASSEVGTNNSPLHF
TGTGCCAGCAGTGAAGTGGGGACAAATAATTCACCCCTCCACTTT
>TRBJ2-3|.|.|TRBV5-6
CASSSWDSPDTQYF
TGTGCCAGCAGCTCATGGGACTCACCCGATACGCAGTATTTT
>TRBJ2-3|.|.|TRBV6-5
CASSYSESTDTQYF
TGTGCCAGCAGTTACTCGGAAAGCACAGATACGCAGTATTTT